These 3 T cell receptor beta chains share one sample of origin, sequenced in a study of early T cells in non-severe SARS-CoV-2 infection. Via MiXCR, TCRdb re-called the 5' RACE reads, giving one row per CDR3 protein. The table records 50,000 to 75,000 distinct CDR3 sequences, 5.9% of them present only once. The sequencing here drew on whole blood, taken at baseline. These TCRs come from an adult who was a healthcare worker with PCR-confirmed SARS-CoV-2 infection or an uninfected control (not recorded which).

This clonotype showed up many times. The chain joins TRBV21-1 to TRBJ2-5; the D segment call TRBD1 is taken from the table without a DNA check. TRBV21-1 is a recognized pseudogene. The CDR3 runs 14 residues. The chain's CDR3 is CASSNPDREETQYF. CDR3 nucleotides: TGTGCCAGCAGCAACCCGGACCGAGAAGAGACCCAGTACTTC.

This clonotype occurred many times. As DNA, the CDR3 is TGTGCCAGCAGTGCGCAGGCGCGTGGCGAGCAGTACTTC. Translation gives CASSAQARGEQYF. The chain employs TRBV6-5 and TRBJ2-7, with D uncertain. The CDR3 extends over 13 amino acids. V was shortened by 5 bases and J by 6 bases, with 14 bases between the two germline ends. From germline, CDR1 is MNHEY and CDR2 SVGAGI.

This clonotype was observed a few times. The rearrangement links TRBV30 to TRBJ1-2, with 9 bases matching TRBD1. V trimming: 5 bases; J trimming: 8 bases; junction bases outside the gene matches: 6. Germline-derived CDR1 and CDR2 are GTSNPN and SVGIG (reference sequence). This CDR3 has 12 residues. CDR3: CAWYRGRRGYTF. The CDR3 DNA reads as TGTGCCTGGTACAGGGGGCGCAGGGGCTACACCTTC. Full variable domain (remainder filled in from reference TRBV30 and TRBJ1-2): SQTIHQWPATLVQPVGSPLSLECTVEGTSNPNLYWYRQAAGRGLQLLFYSVGIGQISSEVPQNLSASRPQDRQFILSSKKLLLSDSGFYLCAWYRGRRGYTFGSGTRLTVV.